This is a list of T cell receptor beta chains from one sample in a study of vaccination and CD4 T cells after COVID-19. For these receptors, no antigen is known. TCRdb re-called the PCR reads with MiXCR, one entry per CDR3 protein. Of 17,000 or so distinct CDR3 sequences detected, more than 25% appear once; the ten largest clones hold approximately 14%. The sequenced material came from cultured CD4+ T cells from blood. Receptors were obtained from a human donor with COVID-19. Each CDR3 is given with its conserved first and last residue. The order of the fields is J gene, V gene, D gene, clone size, CDR3 DNA, CDR3 protein. A D gene is named only where the DNA matches it firmly. Not every row has a clone size; where given, it reads once, few, many or a size class.

TRBJ2-5,TRBV27,-,once,TGTGCCAGCAGCAGGGCCCAAGAGACCCAGTACTTC,CASSRAQETQYF
TRBJ2-3,TRBV7-8,-,-,TGTGCCAGCAGCGGAAGGAGGGGGCGCACAGATACGCAGTATTTT,CASSGRRGRTDTQYF
TRBJ1-2,TRBV20-1,-,-,TGCAGTGCTAGAGCGGGGGGGGACGTTGTTAGCTATGGCTACACCTTC,CSARAGGDVVSYGYTF
TRBJ2-1,TRBV27,-,-,TGTGCCAGCAGTTTACCGAGGGTTAGGCTCAATGAGCAGTTCTTC,CASSLPRVRLNEQFF
TRBJ2-1,TRBV6-1,TRBD2,-,TGTGCCAGCAGGGGACCGGGGGGGGGCAATGAGCAGTTCTTC,CASRGPGGGNEQFF
TRBJ2-7,TRBV6-2/TRBV6-3,TRBD2,-,TGTGCCAGCACCAATAGCGGGGGTTACCGCGAGCAGTACTTC,CASTNSGGYREQYF
TRBJ1-5,TRBV20-1,-,few,TGCAGTGCTCTTCCGATTACAGGGAGCAATCAGCCCCAGCATTTT,CSALPITGSNQPQHF
TRBJ2-1,TRBV2,TRBD2,few,TGTGCCAGCAGTGTACCAGCGGGGGCCCTTAATGAGCAGTTCTTC,CASSVPAGALNEQFF
TRBJ2-6,TRBV25-1,TRBD2,few,TGTGCCAGCAGTCCATGGGGGGGCTCTGGGGCCAACGTCCTGACTTTC,CASSPWGGSGANVLTF
TRBJ1-2,TRBV19,-,-,TGTGCCAGTAGTATAGATGTATCAGGGAACTATGGCTACACCTTC,CASSIDVSGNYGYTF
TRBJ2-1,TRBV5-4,-,-,TGTGCCAGCAGCTTGGGGGGTCCTGCGGTGGGCGAGCAGTTCTTC,CASSLGGPAVGEQFF
TRBJ2-1,TRBV20-1,TRBD2,-,TGCAGTGCTCACGTCCCGGGACTAGACCTTAGTGAGCAGTTCTTC,CSAHVPGLDLSEQFF
TRBJ1-6,TRBV2,TRBD1,few,TGTGCCAGCAGTGAAGGACTGACAGGGCGACCCCCAGGCTCACCCCTCCACTTT,CASSEGLTGRPPGSPLHF
TRBJ1-5,TRBV27,-,few,TGTGCCAGCAGTTTTGATAGCAATCAGCCCCAGCATTTT,CASSFDSNQPQHF
TRBJ1-1,TRBV5-1,-,-,TGCGCCAGCAGCTTTATTGGGGCCGACACTGAAGCTTTCTTT,CASSFIGADTEAFF
TRBJ2-2,TRBV27,TRBD2,few,TGTGCCACCCGACTAGCGGGGGGCACCGGGGAGCTGTTTTTT,CATRLAGGTGELFF
TRBJ2-3,TRBV6-5,-,-,TGTGCCAGCAGTTACCAGGGGAGGGCAGATACGCAGTATTTT,CASSYQGRADTQYF
TRBJ1-1,TRBV27,-,-,TGTGCCAGCAGTTTCGAACTGAACACTGAAGCTTTCTTT,CASSFELNTEAFF
TRBJ2-5,TRBV7-2,TRBD1,-,TGTGCCAGCACACCTGGAGGGACAGGGGCCAAAGAGACCCAGTACTTC,CASTPGGTGAKETQYF
TRBJ1-1,TRBV7-3,-,few,TGTGCCAGCAGCTATGGACGCGGAGGTGAAGCTTTCTTT,CASSYGRGGEAFF
TRBJ2-1,TRBV18,TRBD2,-,TGCGCCAGCTCATTCCGACTAGCGGGGGGCGAGCAGTTCTTC,CASSFRLAGGEQFF
TRBJ2-7,TRBV14,-,-,TGTGCCAGCAGCCCAATAAGGGGCCAAGCCTACGAGCAGTACTTC,CASSPIRGQAYEQYF
TRBJ2-2,TRBV6-1,-,few,TGTGCCAGCCGGTCGGGCCGGACCGGGGAGCTGTTTTTT,CASRSGRTGELFF
TRBJ1-5,TRBV6-5,-,-,TGTGCCAGCAGTTACCGGGAGAGCAATCAGCCCCAGCATTTT,CASSYRESNQPQHF
TRBJ2-7,TRBV5-4,TRBD2,-,TGTGCCAGCAGCTGGACTAGCGGGGGGGCCTACGAGCAGTACTTC,CASSWTSGGAYEQYF
TRBJ2-3,TRBV30,-,few,TGTGCCTGGAGTGGCCATGGTGGCACAGATACGCAGTATTTT,CAWSGHGGTDTQYF
TRBJ1-1,TRBV19,TRBD1,few,TGTGCCAGTAGTCAAAACAGGGGCACTGAAGCTTTCTTT,CASSQNRGTEAFF
TRBJ1-4,TRBV11-3,TRBD1,-,TGTGCCAGCAGCCTCCAGGGACAGGGAAGCGAAAAACTGTTTTTT,CASSLQGQGSEKLFF
TRBJ2-5,TRBV19,TRBD2,few,TGTGCCAGTAGTACGACTAGCGGGGGTTACCAAGAGACCCAGTACTTC,CASSTTSGGYQETQYF
TRBJ2-7,TRBV29-1,-,-,TGCAGCGCGGAAGGGGTTGGGAGCTACGAGCAGTACTTC,CSAEGVGSYEQYF
TRBJ2-7,TRBV6-2/TRBV6-3,-,once,TGTGCCAGCAGTCTAGGGTTGGGGCGTTACGAGCAGTACTTC,CASSLGLGRYEQYF
TRBJ2-7,TRBV5-1,-,-,TGCGCCAGCAGCCCTATAGCTGTGGGGGAGCAGTACTTC,CASSPIAVGEQYF
TRBJ1-4,TRBV6-1,-,-,TGTGCCAGCAGTAGAGACCCAATTAATGAAAAACTGTTTTTT,CASSRDPINEKLFF
TRBJ1-5,TRBV12-3/TRBV12-4,-,few,TGTGCCAGCAGGAGGATAAACGGGGGATCCCAGCATTTT,CASRRINGGSQHF
TRBJ1-1,TRBV4-1,-,-,TGCGCCAGCAGCCGGCAGACTGAGGCAAACACTGAAGCTTTCTTT,CASSRQTEANTEAFF
TRBJ1-6,TRBV11-2,TRBD1,few,TGTGCCAGCAGCGCCACCGGACAGGGAAATTCACCCCTCCACTTT,CASSATGQGNSPLHF
TRBJ1-1,TRBV5-1,-,few,TGCGCCAGCAGCTTGGTTTACGGAAACACTGAAGCTTTCTTT,CASSLVYGNTEAFF